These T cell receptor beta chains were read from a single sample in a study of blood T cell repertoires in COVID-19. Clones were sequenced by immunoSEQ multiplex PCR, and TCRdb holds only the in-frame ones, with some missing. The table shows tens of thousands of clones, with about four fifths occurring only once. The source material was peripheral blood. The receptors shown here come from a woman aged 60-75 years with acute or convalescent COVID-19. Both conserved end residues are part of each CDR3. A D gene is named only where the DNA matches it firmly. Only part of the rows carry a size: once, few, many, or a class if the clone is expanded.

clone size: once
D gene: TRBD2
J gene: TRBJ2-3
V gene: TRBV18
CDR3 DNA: TGTGCCAGCTCACCGACTAGCAGAAAAGATACGCAGTATTTT
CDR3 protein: CASSPTSRKDTQYF

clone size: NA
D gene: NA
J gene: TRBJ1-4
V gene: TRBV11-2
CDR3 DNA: TGTGCCAGCAGCTTAACAGGGTCAACTAATGAAAAACTGTTTTTT
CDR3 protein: CASSLTGSTNEKLFF

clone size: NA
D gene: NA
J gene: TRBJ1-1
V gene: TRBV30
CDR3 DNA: TGTGCCTGGAGTGTCGCCATCGACATGAACACTGAAGCTTTCTTT
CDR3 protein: CAWSVAIDMNTEAFF

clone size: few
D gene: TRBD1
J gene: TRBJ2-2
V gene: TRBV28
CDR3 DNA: TGTGCCAGCAGTTCGGGACAGGGGGACACCGGGGAGCTGTTTTTT
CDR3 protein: CASSSGQGDTGELFF

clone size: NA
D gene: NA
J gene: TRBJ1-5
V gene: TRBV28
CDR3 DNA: TGTGCCAGCAGTTTCCCCGGGGAGCCCCAGCATTTT
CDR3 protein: CASSFPGEPQHF

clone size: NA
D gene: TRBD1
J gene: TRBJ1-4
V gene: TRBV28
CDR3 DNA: TGTGCCAGCAGCATTTCTGGACAGGGCCGGGAAAAACTGTTTTTT
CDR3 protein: CASSISGQGREKLFF

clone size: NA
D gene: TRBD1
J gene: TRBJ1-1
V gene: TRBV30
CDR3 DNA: TGTGCCTGGAGACAGGGGGCGTACACTGAAGCTTTCTTT
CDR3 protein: CAWRQGAYTEAFF

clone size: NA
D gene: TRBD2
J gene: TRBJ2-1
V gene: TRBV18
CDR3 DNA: TGTGCCAGCTCACCACGGCTCGGACTAGTTTCCCCCTACAATGAGCAGTTCTTC
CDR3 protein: CASSPRLGLVSPYNEQFF

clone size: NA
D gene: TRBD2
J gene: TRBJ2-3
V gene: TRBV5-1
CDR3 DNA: TGCGCCAGCAGCCCTGGGGGGACTAGCGCGCGCGGTACGCAGTATTTT
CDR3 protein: CASSPGGTSARGTQYF

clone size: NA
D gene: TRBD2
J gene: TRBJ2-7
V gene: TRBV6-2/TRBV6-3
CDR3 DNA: TGTGCCAGCAGTCTCCGGGGGGACGAGCAGTACTTC
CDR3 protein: CASSLRGDEQYF

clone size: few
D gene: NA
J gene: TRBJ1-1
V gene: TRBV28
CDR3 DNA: TGTGCCAGCACCTACCCGACGGGAAGCACCGAAGCTTTCTTT
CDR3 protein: CASTYPTGSTEAFF

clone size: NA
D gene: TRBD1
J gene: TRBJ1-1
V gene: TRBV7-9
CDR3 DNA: TGTGCCAGCAGCTTAGGACAGGGAAGCACTGAAGCTTTCTTT
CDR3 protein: CASSLGQGSTEAFF

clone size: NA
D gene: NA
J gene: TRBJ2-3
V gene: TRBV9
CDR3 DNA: TGTGCCAGCAGCGTAGGGCTAGCCCCAGATACGCAGTATTTT
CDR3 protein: CASSVGLAPDTQYF

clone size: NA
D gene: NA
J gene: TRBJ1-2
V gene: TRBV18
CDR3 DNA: TGTGCCAGCTCACCGCCCGTTAGCGGCTACACCTTC
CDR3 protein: CASSPPVSGYTF

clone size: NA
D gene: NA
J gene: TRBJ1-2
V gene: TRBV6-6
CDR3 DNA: TGTGCCAGCAGTCGATCTCGGGACATGAACCCCTATGGCTACACCTTC
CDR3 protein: CASSRSRDMNPYGYTF

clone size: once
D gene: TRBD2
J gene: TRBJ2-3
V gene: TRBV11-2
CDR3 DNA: TGTGCCAGCAGCTCCCTCCTTGGGGGTCGGGTAGCGGGGGCCGGGCAGTATTTT
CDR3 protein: CASSSLLGGRVAGAGQYF

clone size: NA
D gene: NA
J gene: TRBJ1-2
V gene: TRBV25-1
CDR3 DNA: TGTGCCAGCAGCCGAACCAACGGGGGGTCGGAAGACTACACCTTC
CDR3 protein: CASSRTNGGSEDYTF

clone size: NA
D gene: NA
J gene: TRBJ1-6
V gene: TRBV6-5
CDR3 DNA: TGTGCCAGCAGGCCCGAGGGGGAAGGAAATTCACCCCTCCACTTT
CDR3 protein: CASRPEGEGNSPLHF

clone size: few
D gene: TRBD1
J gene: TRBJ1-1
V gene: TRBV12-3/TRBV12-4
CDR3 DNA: TGTGCCAGCAGTTTAGGGACAGGGTCAGAAGCTTTCTTT
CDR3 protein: CASSLGTGSEAFF

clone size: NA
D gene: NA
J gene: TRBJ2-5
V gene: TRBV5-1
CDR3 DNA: TGCGCCAGCAGACGTGGTTCGGGTGGGGCGTCTCAAGAGACCCAGTACTTC
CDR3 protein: CASRRGSGGASQETQYF

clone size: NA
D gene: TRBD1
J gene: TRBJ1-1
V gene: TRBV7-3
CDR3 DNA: TGTGCCAGCAGCTTGGGGACAGATCAGAACACTGAAGCTTTCTTT
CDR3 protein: CASSLGTDQNTEAFF

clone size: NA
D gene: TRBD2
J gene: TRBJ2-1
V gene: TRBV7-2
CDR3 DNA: TGTGCCAGCAGCTTGGGACTAGCGGGGCCCCAGTTCTTC
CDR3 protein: CASSLGLAGPQFF

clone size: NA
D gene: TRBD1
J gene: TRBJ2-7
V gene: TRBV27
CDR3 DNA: TGTGCCAGCAGTTTCGAGTGGCAGGGGGTCCACGAGCAGTACTTC
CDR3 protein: CASSFEWQGVHEQYF

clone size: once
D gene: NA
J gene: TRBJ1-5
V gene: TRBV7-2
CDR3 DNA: TGTGCCAGCAGCTTAGGAGGTCTGCAGACCCAGCATTTT
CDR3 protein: CASSLGGLQTQHF

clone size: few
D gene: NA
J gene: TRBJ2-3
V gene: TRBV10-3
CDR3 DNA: TGTGCCATAGGAACAGGGATAGATACGCAGTATTTT
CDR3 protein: CAIGTGIDTQYF

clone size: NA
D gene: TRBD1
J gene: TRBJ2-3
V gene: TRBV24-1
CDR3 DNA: TGTGCCACCAGCACCGGGACAGGGGCGCCGTTCCTCACAGATACGCAGTATTTT
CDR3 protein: CATSTGTGAPFLTDTQYF

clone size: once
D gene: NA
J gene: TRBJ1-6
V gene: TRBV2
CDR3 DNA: TGTGCCAGCAGCGTTCCTAATTCACCCCTCCACTTT
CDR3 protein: CASSVPNSPLHF

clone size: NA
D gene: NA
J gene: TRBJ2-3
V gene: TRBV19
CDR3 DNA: TGTGCCAGTACTAAAGTGGGGGCCACAGATACGCAGTATTTT
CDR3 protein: CASTKVGATDTQYF

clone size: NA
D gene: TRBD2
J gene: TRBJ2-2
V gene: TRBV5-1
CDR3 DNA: TGCGCCAGCAGCTTGGGGCGGGGGAATCATCTGTCCGGGGAGCTGTTTTTT
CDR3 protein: CASSLGRGNHLSGELFF

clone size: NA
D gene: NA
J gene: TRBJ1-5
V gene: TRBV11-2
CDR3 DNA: TGTGCCAGCAGCTTAAGTGGGGGGAACAATCAGCCCCAGCATTTT
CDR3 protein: CASSLSGGNNQPQHF

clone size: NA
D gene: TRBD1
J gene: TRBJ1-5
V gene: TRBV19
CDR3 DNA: TGTGCCAGTAGAACAGGGGGCCGGAGCAATCAGCCCCAGCATTTT
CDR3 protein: CASRTGGRSNQPQHF

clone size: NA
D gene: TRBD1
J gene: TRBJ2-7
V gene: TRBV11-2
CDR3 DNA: TGTGCCAGCAGCATACCGCCGGGACAGGGGGAATGGGTGGCCTACGAGCAGTACTTC
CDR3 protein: CASSIPPGQGEWVAYEQYF

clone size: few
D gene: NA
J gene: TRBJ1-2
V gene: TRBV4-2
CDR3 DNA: TGTGCCAGCAGCCAAGTTTGGGTCGTTGAGGGTTTGAACTATGGCTACACCTTC
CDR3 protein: CASSQVWVVEGLNYGYTF

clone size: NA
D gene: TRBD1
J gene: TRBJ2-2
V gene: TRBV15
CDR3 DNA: TGTGCCACCAGCAGAGTCAGGACAGGGAGCACCGGGGAGCTGTTTTTT
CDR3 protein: CATSRVRTGSTGELFF

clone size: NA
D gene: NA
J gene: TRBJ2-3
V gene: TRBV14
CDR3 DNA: TGTGCCAGCAGCCAGAAATGGAGGGGGCGCGGCACAGATACGCAGTATTTT
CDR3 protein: CASSQKWRGRGTDTQYF

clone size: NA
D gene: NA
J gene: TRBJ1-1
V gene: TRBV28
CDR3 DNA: TGTGCCAGCAGAACAGGGTACACTGAAGCTTTCTTT
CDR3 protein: CASRTGYTEAFF

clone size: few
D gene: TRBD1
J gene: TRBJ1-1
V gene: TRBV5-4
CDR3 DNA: TGTGCCAGCAGACAAACAGGGGCCACTGAAGCTTTCTTT
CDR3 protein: CASRQTGATEAFF